The 27 T cell receptor beta chains below were found in one sample sequenced in a study of T cells in Graves' hyperthyroidism and ophthalmopathy. Researchers took RNA transcripts and amplified the TCR beta CDR3 regions from them. HTBI primers drove first-round RT-PCR of the TCR CDR3. TCRdb itself ran the multiplex PCR reads through MiXCR, one entry per CDR3 protein. The sample lists 660,000 or so distinct CDR3 sequences, less than 25% seen once, with roughly a third in the top ten. The sequencing input was blood. These TCRs come from a man aged 25 to 45 with Graves' ophthalmopathy.

The table lists this clonotype with many counts. The rearrangement uses TRBV3-1 and TRBJ2-3; D uncertain. Germline lookup yields CDR1 LGHDT and CDR2 YNNKEL (reference sequence). The CDR3 is 16 amino acids. The V end was cut by 3 bases, the J end by 3 bases, with 16 bases between. The CDR3 reads CASSHSRAVGTDTQYF. The CDR3 DNA follows: TGTGCCAGCAGCCACTCTAGGGCGGTTGGAACAGATACGCAGTATTTT.

In its sample, this clonotype was seen a few times. V is TRBV6-1 and J is TRBJ2-2, with 8 bases matching TRBD2. This CDR3 comprises 17 residues. V lost 5 bases and J lost 8; bases outside the gene matches: 16. Germline V lookup: CDR1 MNHNS, CDR2 SASEGT. CDR3 DNA sequence: TGTGCCAGCAGTCGCGACCGTAGCGGGACCGGAACTGGGGAGCTGTTTTTT. Protein product: CASSRDRSGTGTGELFF.

This chain uses TRBV6-2 or TRBV6-3 with TRBJ2-1; 16 positions match TRBD2. This CDR3 region has 20 residues. Germline trimming cut 0 bases from V and 4 bases from J; bases unmatched to any gene: 9. Germline-derived CDR1 and CDR2 are MNHEY and SVGEGT. The CDR3 sequence: CASSYSQGTSGRAGYNEQFF. CDR3 DNA: TGTGCCAGCAGTTACTCCCAAGGGACTAGCGGGAGGGCCGGTTACAATGAGCAGTTCTTC.

This clonotype has only a few counts. The V call is TRBV19, the J call TRBJ1-6, with 9 nucleotides matching TRBD1. CDR3 length equals 14 residues. Germline CDR1 LNHDA, CDR2 SQIVND (reference sequence). Trimming took 7 bases from V and 8 from J; bases not matched to a gene: 6. The CDR3: CASKRDRADSPLHF. CDR3 coding DNA: TGTGCCAGTAAAAGGGACAGGGCGGATTCACCCCTCCACTTT.

This clonotype was picked up many times. The V gene is TRBV2, the J gene TRBJ1-4; D perhaps matches TRBD1 (5 bases). The CDR3 is 15 residues long. The V gene lost 6 bases and the J gene lost 3 bases, with 14 bases spanning the gap. Per the germline V gene, CDR1 is SNHLY and CDR2 is FYNNEI. CDR3 amino acids: CASRARGAANEKLFF. CDR3 coding DNA: TGTGCCAGCAGGGCCCGCGGGGCGGCTAATGAAAAACTGTTTTTT.

This clonotype appeared a few times. This rearrangement joins TRBV19 to TRBJ2-5, with a tentative D call TRBD1 (6 bases). The CDR3 runs 18 residues. Per the germline V gene, CDR1 is LNHDA and CDR2 is SQIVND (reference sequence). Trimming took 0 bases from V and 5 from J, leaving 22 bases between them. The DNA for the CDR3 is TGTGCCAGTAGTATAGAGTACAGGGCCCCGACTTATCGGGAGACCCAGTACTTC. Its translation: CASSIEYRAPTYRETQYF.

This clonotype was observed many times. This chain joins TRBV2 and TRBJ1-2; TRBD1 aligns across 10 bases. Trimming removed 10 bases from V and 7 bases from J; junction bases left unmatched: 9. The V gene's germline CDR1 is SNHLY and CDR2 FYNNEI. This CDR3 spans 13 amino acids. The CDR3 bases are TGTGCCACCTATACTGGGACAGGGGCTGGCTACACCTTC. It codes for CATYTGTGAGYTF.

This clonotype was seen a handful of times. The chain links TRBV12-3 or TRBV12-4 to TRBJ1-2; 9 bases are shared with TRBD1. The CDR3 is 15 residues long. V trimming: 3 bases; J trimming: 8 bases; junction bases outside the gene matches: 10. In DNA, the CDR3 is TGTGCCAGCAGTTTCCCAAATCGACAGGGGGGGGGCTACACCTTC. Amino acid sequence: CASSFPNRQGGGYTF.

This rearrangement joins TRBV12-3 or TRBV12-4 to TRBJ1-4, with D possibly matching TRBD1 (5 bases). CDR3 length equals 13 residues. V was clipped by 3 bases and J by 10 bases, with 12 bases between them. The chain's CDR3 is CASSFGGGGKLFF. The CDR3 coding sequence is TGTGCCAGCAGTTTTGGGGGGGGAGGAAAACTGTTTTTT.

This clonotype has a count of ten or more. V and J are TRBV5-1 and TRBJ1-2; perhaps TRBD1 as D (6 bases). The germline V gene encodes CDR1 SGHRS and CDR2 YFSETQ. The V end lost 3 bases, the J end lost 6 bases, and 15 bases lay between the germline ends. This CDR3 has 14 amino acids. CDR3 in DNA: TGCGCCAGCAGCTCGAACAGGGCAGTGGATGGCTACACCTTC. Protein product: CASSSNRAVDGYTF.

This clonotype was seen a few times. The chain links TRBV7-9 to TRBJ2-7, with D perhaps matching TRBD1 or TRBD2 (5 bases each). V lost 2 bases and J 9 bases, leaving 8 bases between the germline ends. The CDR3 sequence is 11 residues long. Germline values: CDR1 SEHNR, CDR2 FQNEAQ (reference sequence). For the CDR3, the DNA is TGTGCCAGCAGCTTAACGGGACCGCAGTACTTC. This codes for CASSLTGPQYF.

In this sample, this clonotype turned up a few times. The chain joins TRBV28 to TRBJ2-2; D may be TRBD1 or TRBD2 (6 bases each). The ends were cut back, 6 bases at V and 2 bases at J, with 13 bases in the middle. Germline lookup yields CDR1 MDHEN and CDR2 SYDVKM. The CDR3 contains 15 residues. This CDR3 is CASRDGGPNTGELFF. The CDR3 coding sequence is TGTGCCAGCAGGGATGGGGGGCCTAACACCGGGGAGCTGTTTTTT.

This clonotype was counted between two and nine times. The chain couples TRBV6-2 or TRBV6-3 to TRBJ2-1, with 9 bases identical to TRBD1. From germline, CDR1 is MNHEY and CDR2 SVGEGT. The CDR3 has 14 amino acids. The junction had 8 bases not matched to a gene; V was cut back by 6 bases and J by 8 bases. The CDR3 region has the DNA TGTGCCAGCAGACCGGACAGGGGTTTCGATGAGCAGTTCTTC. This gives the protein CASRPDRGFDEQFF.

This clonotype was seen a handful of times. The chain combines TRBV14 with TRBJ2-1, with 8 bases aligning to TRBD1. The CDR3 extends over 13 amino acids. The germline CDR1 and CDR2 sequences are SGHDN and FVKESK. J was trimmed by 8 bases and V by 0 bases; bases with no gene match: 0. CDR3: CASSQETGDEQFF. CDR3 sequence (DNA): TGTGCCAGCAGCCAAGAGACAGGGGATGAGCAGTTCTTC. The whole variable domain, filled in from reference TRBV14 and TRBJ2-1, reads EAGVTQFPSHSVIEKGQTVTLRCDPISGHDNLYWYRRVMGKEIKFLLHFVKESKQDESGMPNNRFLAERTGGTYSTLKVQPAELEDSGVYFCASSQETGDEQFFGPGTRLTVL.

With respect to this clonotype: A much larger clone sits a single nucleotide away, making a read error possible. This rearrangement joins TRBV6-2 or TRBV6-3 to TRBJ1-2; possibly TRBD1 for D (5 bases). CDR3 length equals 16 residues. Germline V CDR1 and CDR2: MNHEY, SVGEGT. The CDR3 is CASIPTSGVQVHGHTF. The CDR3 coding sequence is TGTGCCAGCATCCCGACTAGTGGGGTACAGGTACATGGCCACACCTTC.

Ten or more counts support this clonotype. The V call is TRBV7-2, the J call TRBJ2-7; TRBD2 agrees at 16 bases. V lost 2 bases, J lost 4 bases, and 5 bases stayed unmatched. The CDR3 length is 17 residues. Germline V gene sequence: CDR1 SGHTA, CDR2 FQGNSA. The CDR3 region has the DNA TGTGCCAGCAGCTTAAGGGGACTAGCGGGAGGGTCGTACGAGCAGTACTTC. This sequence encodes CASSLRGLAGGSYEQYF.

This clonotype was counted only a few times. The rearrangement joins TRBV12-3 or TRBV12-4 to TRBJ2-2, with 9 bases aligning to TRBD1. Trimming took 3 bases from V and 2 from J; bases not matched to a gene: 1. The CDR3 spans 15 residues. The CDR3 nucleotides read TGTGCCAGCAGTTTTACAGGGGGCAACACCGGGGAGCTGTTTTTT. Residues: CASSFTGGNTGELFF.

The chain is built from TRBV3-1 and TRBJ1-1, with unresolved D. This CDR3 comprises 14 residues. V was clipped by 4 bases and J by 8 bases, with 17 bases between them. CDR1 is LGHDT and CDR2 is YNNKEL in the germline V gene (reference sequence). The DNA for the CDR3 is TGTGCCAGCAGCCCATTGTTTGAAGGGCGAGAAGCTTTCTTT. It codes for CASSPLFEGREAFF.

Worth noting for this clonotype: A single base separates this from a much larger clone, so it may be a read error. The chain couples TRBV28 to TRBJ2-7, with a weak D call TRBD2 (6 bases). V lost 10 bases, J lost 3 bases, and 16 bases lay in between. The CDR3 extends over 13 amino acids. Germline V gene lookup returns CDR1 MDHEN and CDR2 SYDVKM. DNA of the CDR3: TGTGCCATCCAACCGGGACTCCGCTACGAGCAGTACTTC. Amino acids: CAIQPGLRYEQYF.

This sequence joins TRBV19 and TRBJ2-6, with TRBD1 matching over 7 bases. CDR1 and CDR2 from the germline V gene are LNHDA and SQIVND (reference sequence). V trimming: 6 bases; J trimming: 2 bases; junction bases outside the gene matches: 4. CDR3 length equals 15 residues. The chain's CDR3 is CASRAQGAGANVLTF. CDR3 DNA sequence: TGTGCCAGTAGGGCTCAGGGGGCTGGGGCCAACGTCCTGACTTTC.

This clonotype was detected many times. The V and J genes are TRBV11-1 and TRBJ2-1; TRBD2 agrees at 12 bases. V lost 3 bases and J lost 8; bases outside the gene matches: 8. Germline V CDR1 and CDR2: SGHAT, FQDESV (reference sequence). The CDR3 is 16 residues long. CDR3 DNA: TGTGCCAGCAGCTTCCTGACTAGCGGGAGAAGGGATGAGCAGTTCTTC. The encoded protein is CASSFLTSGRRDEQFF. The full variable domain, in which reference TRBV11-1 and TRBJ2-1 provide the parts outside the CDR3, is EAEVAQSPRYKITEKSQAVAFWCDPISGHATLYWYRQILGQGPELLVQFQDESVVDDSQLPKDRFSAERLKGVDSTLKIQPAELGDSAMYLCASSFLTSGRRDEQFFGPGTRLTVL.

The table lists this clonotype with a few counts. V and J are TRBV5-1 and TRBJ2-7, with 7 bases matching TRBD2. In germline, CDR1 is SGHRS, CDR2 YFSETQ. Trimming took 3 bases from V and 5 from J; bases not matched to a gene: 23. This CDR3 is built from 19 residues. The DNA of the CDR3 is TGCGCCAGCAGCTCCCCCGGGGTAGGGAGGGAACGGGATTTGGACGAGCAGTACTTC. Translated: CASSSPGVGRERDLDEQYF.

This clonotype was seen a handful of times. The chain is built from TRBV3-1 and TRBJ2-3; 9 bases match TRBD2. The CDR3 has 14 amino acids. With V trimmed by 8 bases and J by 8 bases, 11 bases remained unmatched. The germline V gene encodes CDR1 LGHDT and CDR2 YNNKEL (reference sequence). As DNA, the CDR3 is TGTGCCAGCCGAAAGCGGGAGGCCGGTGGTACGCAGTATTTT. As protein: CASRKREAGGTQYF.

Points on this clonotype: With a much larger clone just one base away, this may be a read error. The J gene is TRBJ2-1, the V gene TRBV28; D uncertain. V dropped 5 bases and J dropped 10 bases, with 18 bases sitting between them. Germline values: CDR1 MDHEN, CDR2 SYDVKM. The CDR3 is 14 residues long. The CDR3 DNA reads TGTGCCAGCAGTCCTCGATTCATTCCCTACGAGCAGTTCTTC. It yields the protein CASSPRFIPYEQFF.

This clonotype was counted ten times or more. The gene calls are TRBV6-5 and TRBJ2-7; 11 positions match TRBD2. This CDR3 is built from 18 residues. Per germline, CDR1 MNHEY and CDR2 SVGAGI. Trimming took 0 bases from V and 1 from J; bases not matched to a gene: 8. The CDR3 region has the DNA TGTGCCAGCAGTTACTCGACTAGCGGGAAGACGTTATCCTACGAGCAGTACTTC. It is translated as CASSYSTSGKTLSYEQYF.

This clonotype was counted at least ten times. The V gene is TRBV6-1, the J gene TRBJ1-2; D remains unclear. CDR3 length: 15 amino acids. V was shortened by 8 bases and J by 3 bases, with 19 bases between the two germline ends. Per germline, CDR1 MNHNS and CDR2 SASEGT. CDR3 bases: TGTGCCAGCTGCCGAAACTCGGCAGGCGACTATGGCTACACCTTC. Translated, it gives CASCRNSAGDYGYTF.

This clonotype was detected many times. The chain joins TRBV18 to TRBJ2-7; either TRBD1 or TRBD2 may fit D (5 bases each). V was trimmed by 2 bases and J by 3 bases, leaving 14 bases between them. The CDR3 totals 15 residues. The germline gives CDR1 KGHSH, CDR2 LQKENI. CDR3 DNA sequence: TGTGCCAGCTCACCAGGGACCCCTGATTACTACGAGCAGTACTTC. Amino acid sequence: CASSPGTPDYYEQYF.